This TCR beta chain was documented in a study of T cell responses to AZD1222 COVID-19 vaccine. Study-level findings and limits: Of spike-specific TCRs, nearly half reportedly target regions left unmutated in variants.

Concerning this clone: The antigen is unknown.

TCRdb's table, derived via immunoSEQ multiplex PCR, lists solely in-frame clones and lacks some. This table holds 150,000 or so clones, just over 90% found once. Trimming shortened V by 4 bases and J by 2 bases, and 15 bases separated the two germline ends. The CDR3 sequence is 15 residues long. Germline CDR1 SGHTA, CDR2 FQGTGA. This TCR was recovered from an adult in good health. Sequencing used peripheral blood, obtained on day 0 of AZD1222 vaccination. The chain employs TRBV7-3 and TRBJ2-7; the D gene is possibly TRBD2 (6 bases). CDR3 sequence reads: CASSSAGGDAYEQYF. In DNA, the CDR3 is TGTGCCAGCAGCTCCGCCGGGGGTGATGCCTACGAGCAGTACTTC.